This T cell receptor (beta chain) came from a study of blood T cell repertoires in COVID-19. Study at large: Specimens from acute and convalescent COVID-19 originated in the United States, Italy and Spain.

The protocol was immunoSEQ multiplex PCR, while the TCRdb copy is restricted to in-frame clones and leaves out a portion. This table holds fewer than 350,000 clones, roughly 86% found once. V lost 7 bases to trimming and J lost 0 bases, with 14 bases between them. The CDR3 consists of 14 residues. Germline V gene data show CDR1 as SGHRS and CDR2 as YFSETQ. The rearrangement links TRBV5-1 to TRBJ2-7, with D possibly being TRBD2 (6 bases). Sequenced input: peripheral blood. The source is a man aged 35 to 55 with active or convalescent COVID-19. CDR3 coding DNA: TGCGCCAGCGGCCCCGGGGACTTCTCCTACGAGCAGTACTTC. This encodes CASGPGDFSYEQYF.